The source of this TCR beta chain is a study of brain T cells in children with intractable seizures (dated by TCRdb to about 2021). A note on the overall study: Resected brain tissue from about 48 pediatric epilepsy surgery cases was initially screened for immune gene transcripts with a NanoString immunology panel. Of the roughly 12 selected surgery cases, pre-surgery blood was also sequenced for eight, so four had brain tissue only. Study-wide conclusions, independent of this receptor: Because sequencing depth differed between pre- and post-surgery blood, the absence of clones from the pre-surgery sample may reflect undersampling. Viral specificity was inferred solely from CDR3 sequence similarity, and the HCMV serostatus of the patients was not known.

The V end gives up 5 bases and the J end 5 bases, leaving 5 bases in the junction not matched to a gene. The germline V gene sets CDR1 to SGHVS and CDR2 to FNYEAQ. The CDR3 covers 14 residues, taking in both the cysteine and the phenylalanine. Only the CDR3 DNA stays, 42 bases, in frame from base 1. TCR beta chain sequences were generated from genomic DNA using the immunoSEQ assay. In the paper's pipeline: CDR3 sequences not starting with the conserved framework cysteine at position 104 were manually removed. Clonality was calculated as one minus the normalized Shannon's Diversity Index, with values ranging from 0 (maximal diversity) to 1 (oligoclonal). Chi-squared comparison-of-proportions tests assessed whether the same CDR3 differed in frequency between samples, such as brain versus blood. Public clonotypes were found by searching immuneACCESS, and the VDJdb browser was used to assess similarity to known antiviral clonotypes. TCRdb limited this immuneACCESS table to in-frame rearrangements with V and J called. A share of clones is missing; checked studies link under half to unresolved V genes, and the rest is unexplained. V and J calls and clone size follow that table, whereas D and trimming were derived from the DNA. The sample contains around 340,000 clones, over 90% of them found a single time. The ten top clones hold 4.5% to 7% of the sample.

With regard to this clone: Its binding antigen is unknown. Base-call qualities are not available, and no considerably larger clone is one nucleotide away.

Interpreted using the paper, the time point label stands for: blood from clinic visit 5 months post-surgery; TSC patient then seizure free. The surgery cases that showed the highest brain T cell transcript signatures were chosen for TCR beta chain sequencing of brain tissue, and of blood when it was available. Prior to surgery, the patients had been treated with at least one anti-epileptic drug. The TCR-sequenced patients were children whose drug-resistant epilepsy was caused by tuberous sclerosis complex, focal cortical dysplasia, Rasmussen encephalitis or hemimegalencephaly. The Monarch genomic DNA purification kit was used to extract bulk genomic DNA from unsorted brain tissue and from whole blood.

This material consisted of peripheral blood, taken 4 to 6 months after surgery. Here the chain combines TRBV7-6 and TRBJ2-5; TRBD2 fits 10 bases in the junction. This TCR was recovered from a boy under two years old with tuberous sclerosis and intractable seizures. The bases read TGTGCCAGCAGCCCTAGCGGGGGCCTTGAGACCCAGTACTTC. This is translated as CASSPSGGLETQYF.